The 17 T cell receptor beta chains below all came from one sample that was sequenced in a study of shared clonotypes between healthy human individuals. Sequencing was performed with immunoSEQ multiplex PCR; in TCRdb, only in-frame clones are kept and a portion is missing. This table has 2 million to 2.5 million clones, more than 85% appearing once. The sequenced sample consisted of naive CD4+ T cells from PBMCs. The subset: CD45RA+ positively selected. These TCRs come from a man between 18 and 35 years old in good health. Some clones in this sample may be carry-over from other donors' samples.

With regard to this clone: Mismatch with germline at one junction end may stem from a read error. This sequence joins TRBV7-2 and TRBJ2-3, with D hard to call. The CDR3 contains 14 residues. Looked up from germline, CDR1 is SGHTA and CDR2 is FQGNSA. The CDR3 sequence is CASRLGSGTDTQYF. CDR3 DNA sequence: TGTGCCAGCAGGTTAGGAAGCGGCACAGATACGCAGTATTTT.

The genes are TRBV28 and TRBJ2-5; D might be TRBD2 (5 bases). Germline CDR1 is MDHEN and CDR2 is SYDVKM. Trimming removed 6 bases at V and 1 base at J, with 18 bases between. This CDR3 has 16 amino acids. The CDR3 spells CASRSKRVPSQETQYF. CDR3 DNA: TGTGCCAGCAGAAGTAAGAGGGTTCCGAGCCAAGAGACCCAGTACTTC.

The V and J genes are TRBV18 and TRBJ1-2, with 7 bases lining up with TRBD1. The CDR3 is made up of 15 amino acids. Losses at the gene ends were 2 bases for V and 7 bases for J; bases not matched to a gene: 10. Germline lookup yields CDR1 KGHSH and CDR2 LQKENI. CDR3 protein: CASSPVQGPGSGYTF. DNA of the CDR3: TGTGCCAGCTCACCAGTACAGGGGCCGGGGTCTGGCTACACCTTC.

The J gene is TRBJ2-5, the V gene TRBV7-2; D gene ambiguous. V gave up 4 bases and J gave up 2 bases, with 11 bases separating them. The CDR3 sequence is 14 residues long. Germline V gene sequence: CDR1 SGHTA, CDR2 FQGNSA. CDR3 loop: CASSSLWGQETQYF. The CDR3 nucleotides read TGTGCCAGCAGCTCCCTCTGGGGACAAGAGACCCAGTACTTC.

This rearrangement joins TRBV6-5 to TRBJ2-3; tentatively, D is TRBD2 (6 bases). The CDR3 contains 15 residues. Germline V gene lookup returns CDR1 MNHEY and CDR2 SVGAGI. V was clipped by 4 bases and J by 2 bases, with 13 bases between them. The CDR3 sequence: CASSSSGLITDTQYF. CDR3 DNA: TGTGCCAGCAGTTCATCGGGACTCATCACAGATACGCAGTATTTT.

The J gene is TRBJ2-7, the V gene TRBV6-5, with D possibly TRBD2 on 6 matching bases. This CDR3 has 15 residues. CDR1 and CDR2 from the germline V gene are MNHEY and SVGAGI. Trimming removed 6 bases at V and 0 bases at J, with 15 bases between. The DNA of the CDR3 is TGTGCCAGCAGCCTCGGACTACCCGACTCCTACGAGCAGTACTTC. It translates to CASSLGLPDSYEQYF.

As for this clone: One end of the junction does not line up with germline, which may come from a read error. J is TRBJ1-4 and V is TRBV19; 8 bases line up with TRBD1. Germline V gives CDR1 LNHDA, CDR2 SQIVND (reference sequence). There are 14 residues in the CDR3. The CDR3 DNA reads as TGTGCCAGTAGGATAGACAGGGGTGGCGAAAAACTGTTTTTT. Its translation is CASRIDRGGEKLFF.

The J gene is TRBJ1-2, the V gene TRBV4-1, with TRBD1 matching over 7 bases. With 3 bases clipped from V and 3 bases from J, the junction kept 10 bases outside the gene matches. This CDR3 contains 16 residues. Germline lookup yields CDR1 MGHRA and CDR2 YSYEKL. CDR3 in DNA: TGCGCCAGCAGCCAGGATGACAGGGTAGTCGACTATGGCTACACCTTC. Translation: CASSQDDRVVDYGYTF.

This chain links TRBV7-2 with TRBJ2-1; D ambiguous. Germline V gene sequence: CDR1 SGHTA, CDR2 FQGNSA. This CDR3 has 14 residues. Trimming left V 3 bases short and J 6 bases short, with 12 bases between. Here the CDR3 reads CASSFFAASNEQFF. As DNA, the CDR3 is TGTGCCAGCAGCTTTTTTGCGGCGTCCAATGAGCAGTTCTTC.

V usage is TRBV7-2 and J usage is TRBJ2-7; D uncertain. Trimming removed 7 bases at V and 3 bases at J, with 16 bases between. Germline V gives CDR1 SGHTA, CDR2 FQGNSA. The CDR3 sequence is 14 residues long. The CDR3 spells CASTPTVFVYEQYF. In DNA, the CDR3 is TGTGCCAGCACCCCCACAGTTTTCGTCTACGAGCAGTACTTC.

J is TRBJ2-7 and V is TRBV7-2; 7 bases are shared with TRBD1. CDR1 is SGHTA, CDR2 FQGNSA, per germline. The CDR3 totals 15 residues. V lost 5 bases and J lost 0; bases outside the gene matches: 7. The CDR3 bases are TGTGCCAGCAGCCTACCTGACAGGGCCTCCTACGAGCAGTACTTC. It specifies CASSLPDRASYEQYF.

The chain carries TRBV11-2 and TRBJ2-1; D unclear. Trimming left V 1 base short and J 3 bases short, with 7 bases between. CDR3 size: 14 residues. Germline V gene lookup returns CDR1 SGHAT and CDR2 FQNNGV. The CDR3 region has the DNA TGTGCCAGCAGCTTAGCCCCGATCTACAATGAGCAGTTCTTC. It is translated as CASSLAPIYNEQFF.

V usage is TRBV10-3 and J usage is TRBJ1-2; the D is unclear. Germline V gene data show CDR1 as ENHRY and CDR2 as SYGVKD. V lost 2 bases and J 1 base, leaving 5 bases between the germline ends. The CDR3 consists of 13 residues. CDR3 in DNA: TGTGCCATCAGTGAGCGGCTTAACTATGGCTACACCTTC. It encodes CAISERLNYGYTF.

The rearrangement joins TRBV28 to TRBJ2-2; 9 nucleotides agree with TRBD2. CDR3 length: 16 residues. Germline trimming cut 1 base from V and 4 bases from J; bases unmatched to any gene: 4. CDR1 is MDHEN, CDR2 SYDVKM, per germline. CDR3 in DNA: TGTGCCAGCAGTTTATTAGCGGGGGCGGCCACCGGGGAGCTGTTTTTT. The encoded protein is CASSLLAGAATGELFF.

This chain connects TRBV11-3 to TRBJ2-7, with TRBD2 matching 12 bases. The CDR3 contains 18 residues. With 5 bases clipped from V and 2 bases from J, the junction kept 13 bases outside the gene matches. Per germline, CDR1 SGHNT and CDR2 YENEEA. CDR3 DNA: TGTGCCAGCAGCCCCATTCTAAAAAGACTAGCGGGAGCCTACGAGCAGTACTTC. Protein product: CASSPILKRLAGAYEQYF.

This clone is a singleton in its sample. The J gene is TRBJ2-3, the V gene TRBV5-1; a weak D match, TRBD1 (6 bases). V was clipped by 4 bases and J by 0 bases, with 12 bases between them. This CDR3 has 15 amino acids. Germline CDR1 is SGHRS and CDR2 is YFSETQ. The CDR3 bases are TGCGCCAGCAGCACCCGGGACACAAGCACAGATACGCAGTATTTT. It yields the protein CASSTRDTSTDTQYF.

The rearrangement uses TRBV29-1 and TRBJ2-3; possibly TRBD2 for D (6 bases). Trimming pared 6 bases from V and 4 bases from J, leaving 14 bases between. The V gene's germline CDR1 is SQVTM and CDR2 ANQGSEA. The CDR3 contains 13 residues. In DNA, the CDR3 is TGCAGCGTCCAAGACGGGAGCCCAGATACGCAGTATTTT. Translation gives CSVQDGSPDTQYF.